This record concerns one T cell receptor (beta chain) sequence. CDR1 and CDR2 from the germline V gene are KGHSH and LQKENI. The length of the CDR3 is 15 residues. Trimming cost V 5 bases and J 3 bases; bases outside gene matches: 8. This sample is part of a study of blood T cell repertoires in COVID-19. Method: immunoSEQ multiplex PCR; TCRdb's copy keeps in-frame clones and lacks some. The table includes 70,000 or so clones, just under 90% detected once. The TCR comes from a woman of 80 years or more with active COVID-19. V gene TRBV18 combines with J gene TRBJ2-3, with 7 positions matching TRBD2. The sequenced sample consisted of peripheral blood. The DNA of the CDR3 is TGTGCCAGCTCATCAGCCAGCGGGAAGACAGATACGCAGTATTTT. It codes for CASSSASGKTDTQYF.